This record looks at one TCR beta chain sequence and its context. Antigen: not known. This sample stems from a study of cytomegalovirus exposure and HLA in healthy donors. Findings and caveats of the study: Presence/absence analyses rested on an assumption that sequencing depth was roughly uniform across donors. Being indistinguishable, some V segments were excluded, TRBV6-2 and TRBV6-3 among them. Earlier findings revealed that most TCR beta V segments proved productive either about 87% or about 30% of the time.

The PCR employed 60 Vbeta primers together with 13 Jbeta primers. Generated by immunoSEQ multiplex PCR, the TCRdb table keeps only in-frame clones and is missing some. This sample yields tens of thousands of clones, of which about four fifths are seen a single time; 1.9% belongs to the top ten. Unmatched junction bases numbered 7, after V lost 5 bases and J lost 0 bases. Germline CDR1 reads SEHNR; CDR2 reads FQNEAQ (reference sequence). CDR3 size: 16 residues. The chain joins TRBV7-9 to TRBJ1-5; TRBD1 agrees at 7 bases. The TCR was taken from a man younger than 30 in good health and CMV-seronegative. The sample consisted of PBMCs. CDR3 nucleotides: TGTGCCAGCAGCCGGGACAGTACCCATAGCAATCAGCCCCAGCATTTT. Translated: CASSRDSTHSNQPQHF.